A single sample is the source of the 2 T cell receptor beta chains below, sequenced in a study of radiotherapy plus CTLA-4 blockade in lung cancer. Generated by immunoSEQ multiplex PCR, the TCRdb table keeps only in-frame clones and is missing some. This sample has 60,000 to 70,000 clones, with over 80% found just once. The sample in question was peripheral blood, obtained from a patient treated with radiotherapy plus ipilimumab. These receptors were obtained from a human donor with non-small cell lung cancer who had a partial response to radiotherapy plus ipilimumab.

A single count supports this clone. The rearrangement links TRBV6-5 to TRBJ1-2, with a tentative D call TRBD1 (6 bases). Germline lookup yields CDR1 MNHEY and CDR2 SVGAGI. This CDR3 comprises 13 residues. V was shortened by 6 bases and J by 3 bases, with 11 bases between the two germline ends. In DNA form, the CDR3 reads TGTGCCAGCAGCTCTACAGGGCACTATGGCTACACCTTC. Translating gives CASSSTGHYGYTF.

The CDR3 here is CASSLSFRTSETGELFF. CDR3 sequence (DNA): TGTGCCAGCAGCTTATCTTTTCGGACTAGCGAAACCGGGGAGCTGTTTTTT. The chain recombines TRBV7-8 with TRBJ2-2, with 9 positions matching TRBD2. The CDR3 extends over 17 amino acids. Germline trimming cut 2 bases from V and 5 bases from J; bases unmatched to any gene: 9. Germline values: CDR1 SGHVS, CDR2 FQNEAQ.